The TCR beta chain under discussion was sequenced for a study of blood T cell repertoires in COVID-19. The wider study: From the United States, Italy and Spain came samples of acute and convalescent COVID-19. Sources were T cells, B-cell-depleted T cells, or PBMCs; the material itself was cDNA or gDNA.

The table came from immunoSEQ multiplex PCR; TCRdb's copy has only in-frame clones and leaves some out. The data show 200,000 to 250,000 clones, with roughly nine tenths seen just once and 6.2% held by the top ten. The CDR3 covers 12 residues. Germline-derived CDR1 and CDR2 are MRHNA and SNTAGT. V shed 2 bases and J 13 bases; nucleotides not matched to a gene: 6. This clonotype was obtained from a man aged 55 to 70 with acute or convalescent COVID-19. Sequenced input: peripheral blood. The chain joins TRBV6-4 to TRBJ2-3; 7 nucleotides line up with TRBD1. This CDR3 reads CASSDGVTGKYF. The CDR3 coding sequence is TGTGCCAGCAGTGACGGGGTGACAGGGAAGTATTTT.